The next 6 T cell receptor beta chains were all read from a single sample in a study of T cells in Graves' hyperthyroidism and ophthalmopathy. TCR beta CDR3 sequences were amplified from RNA transcripts. First-round RT-PCR with HTBI primers amplified the TCR CDR3 region. TCRdb called the multiplex PCR reads again in MiXCR, with one record for every CDR3 protein. This table has fewer than 650,000 distinct CDR3 sequences, 14% appearing once. The sequenced sample was blood. Receptors were obtained from a woman aged 18-30 years with Graves' ophthalmopathy.

About this clonotype: Being one base from a much bigger clone, this may be a read error. The chain carries TRBV6-9 and TRBJ1-1; D is ambiguous. The germline V gene encodes CDR1 MNHGY and CDR2 SVAAGI. This CDR3 spans 13 amino acids. The CDR3 DNA reads TGTGCCAGCAGTTATGGCCCCATGGCTGAAACTTTCTTT. Its translation is CASSYGPMAETFF.

V usage is TRBV27 and J usage is TRBJ2-7; the D gene is possibly TRBD1 (5 bases). This CDR3 is 14 amino acids long. The V and J ends lost 6 bases and 6 bases respectively, with 18 bases between them. In germline, CDR1 is MNHEY, CDR2 SMNVEV (reference sequence). This CDR3 is CASSRTGPLGEQYF. The CDR3 nucleotides read TGTGCCAGCAGCAGAACAGGTCCCCTTGGCGAGCAGTACTTC.

This clonotype was seen repeatedly, ten times or more. The J gene is TRBJ2-3, the V gene TRBV7-9, with 7 bases fitting TRBD2. After removal of 2 bases from V and 14 bases from J, the junction contained 7 bases not matched to a gene. The CDR3 extends over 12 amino acids. Germline CDR1 SEHNR, CDR2 FQNEAQ (reference sequence). CDR3 region: CASSLSQRDWYF. In DNA, the CDR3 is TGTGCCAGCAGCTTAAGCCAGCGGGACTGGTATTTT.

This clonotype was found many times. The rearrangement links TRBV24-1 to TRBJ2-5; 8 bases line up with TRBD1. V shed 3 bases, J shed 2 bases, and the junction held 4 bases outside the gene matches. The CDR3 has 15 residues. Germline lookup yields CDR1 KGHDR and CDR2 SFDVKD. This CDR3 is CATSDPGQGQETQYF. In DNA form, the CDR3 reads TGTGCCACCAGTGATCCCGGACAGGGACAAGAGACCCAGTACTTC.

Points on this clonotype: Given a much more abundant clone one base away, this may be a read error. The chain employs TRBV3-1 and TRBJ2-7; the D call may be TRBD1 or TRBD2 (5 bases each). There are 15 residues in the CDR3. Germline assignment: CDR1 LGHDT and CDR2 YNNKEL (reference sequence). Here the CDR3 reads CASSQFFEGSYEQHF. The DNA for the CDR3 is TGTGCCAGCAGCCAATTCTTCGAGGGGTCCTACGAGCAGCACTTC.

The table lists this clonotype with many counts. V usage is TRBV6-2 or TRBV6-3 and J usage is TRBJ2-3, with 8 bases identical to TRBD2. V shed 7 bases and J 7 bases; nucleotides not matched to a gene: 10. The CDR3 extends over 14 amino acids. Germline V gene sequence: CDR1 MNHEY, CDR2 SVGEGT. In DNA form, the CDR3 reads TGTGCCAGCACTTCGGCAAGCGGGAGAAATACGCAGTATTTT. Protein: CASTSASGRNTQYF.